One and the same sample provided the 7 T cell receptor beta chains below, sequenced in a study of tissue T cells after allogeneic stem cell transplantation. Sample time point: mouse harvest day 7 after allogeneic transplant. Each mouse received 10^7 T-cell-depleted marrow cells plus 10^6 splenic CD5+ T cells by tail vein. Clones were read by immunoSEQ multiplex PCR, and TCRdb kept only the in-frame ones, dropping some. The data hold around 6,200 clones, with roughly half observed a single time. Sequences were obtained from gut tissue. All receptors derive from a female BALB/c mouse given C57BL/6 T cells with graft-versus-host disease after an allogeneic hematopoietic cell transplant.

With respect to this clone: Germline and genes: mouse. Read sequence stops 1 residue before the CDR3 end, and the germline J gene provides the missing end. The chain uses TRBV26 and TRBJ2-3; TRBD1 aligns across 9 bases. CDR3 length: 15 residues. Germline V gene data show CDR1 as KGHPV and CDR2 as FQNQEV (reference sequence). The ends lost 4 bases at V and 1 base at J; junction bases unmatched: 3. The CDR3 region is CASSPGQGGAETLYF. The sequenced CDR3 bases are TGTGCCAGCAGTCCGGGACAGGGAGGTGCAGAAACGCTGTAT.

This clone was found a few times. Germline and genes here are mouse. Sequencing ends 1 residue short of the CDR3 end; the germline J gene provides the rest. V is TRBV5 and J is TRBJ2-7; 9 bases match TRBD2. CDR1 is LGHNA and CDR2 is YNLKQL in the germline V gene (reference sequence). This CDR3 has 14 residues. J lost 3 bases, V lost 4 bases, and 4 bases had no gene match. CDR3 sequence: CASSPDWGFYEQYF. CDR3 DNA (partial): TGTGCCAGCAGCCCCGACTGGGGGTTCTATGAACAGTAC.

This clone has a single count. Genes here carry mouse names. The read ends 1 residue early relative to the CDR3; the germline J gene fills the gap. This specimen includes other DNA sequences encoding the same CDR3. The gene calls are TRBV26 and TRBJ2-5; the D gene is possibly TRBD1 (6 bases). The germline V and J ends were trimmed by 3 bases and 6 bases, with 7 bases remaining between them. The CDR3 totals 12 residues. Germline CDR1 KGHPV, CDR2 FQNQEV (reference sequence). CDR3 loop: CASSLQGDTQYF. CDR3 DNA (partial): TGTGCCAGCAGTCTCCAGGGGGACACCCAGTAC.

Only a few counts were recorded for this clone. Gene names refer to mouse genes. The read ends 1 residue before the CDR3 terminus; that terminus is restored from the germline J gene. V and J are TRBV15 and TRBJ2-5, with 11 bases fitting TRBD2. Germline V lookup: CDR1 SGHND, CDR2 FRSKSL. The CDR3 has 14 residues. The J segment lost 5 bases and the V segment lost 6 bases, leaving 4 bases of the junction unmatched. The chain's CDR3 is CASSFGLGGDTQYF. The sequenced CDR3 bases are TGTGCCAGCAGCTTCGGACTGGGGGGAGACACCCAGTAC.

A word on this clone: Mouse names are used for the genes. The sequenced fragment ends 1 residue before the CDR3 boundary, so the rest is inferred from the germline J gene. The chain carries TRBV23 and TRBJ1-4. The germline V gene encodes CDR1 KGHTA and CDR2 FQNQQP. CDR3 size: 15 residues. This CDR3 reads CSSSQSGDSNERLFF. Incomplete CDR3 DNA: TGCTCCAGCAGTCAATCGGGGGATTCCAACGAAAGATTATTT.

This clone ranks as large. The gene names here belong to mouse. CDR3: CASSRDSSYEQYF. The CDR3 DNA, read in part, is TGTGCCAGCAGTAGGGACAGCTCCTATGAACAGTAC. The rearrangement joins TRBV13-3 to TRBJ2-7; 7 bases align to TRBD1. The sequence runs out 1 residue before the end of the CDR3; the remainder is reconstructed from the germline J gene. Germline lookup yields CDR1 NNHDY and CDR2 SYVADS. The CDR3 contains 13 residues. V trimming: 4 bases; J trimming: 0 bases; junction bases outside the gene matches: 1.

Turning to this clone: Here the gene names and germline are mouse. The read terminates 1 residue before the CDR3 end, so the remaining end is supplied by the germline J gene. This chain connects TRBV23 to TRBJ2-5; the table's D gene call, TRBD2, was not cross checked with the DNA. This CDR3 region has 16 residues. Germline-derived CDR1 and CDR2 are KGHTA and FQNQQP. CDR3: CSSSRLGGINQDTQYF. The CDR3 bases that were read are TGCTCCAGCAGCCGACTGGGGGGGATTAACCAAGACACCCAGTAC. Combining the CDR3 with reference TRBV23 and TRBJ2-5 gives the whole variable domain DAAVTQKPRYLIKMKGQEAEMKCIPEKGHTAVFWYQQKQSKELKFLIYFQNQQPLDQIDMVKERFSAVCPSSSLCSLGIRTCEAEDSALYLCSSSRLGGINQDTQYFGPGTRLLVL.